The T cell receptor (beta chain) under discussion was sequenced for a study of shared clonotypes between healthy human individuals. Study-wide context: Three plates each covered CD4 naive and memory; CD8 naive two, CD8 memory one. Overall study findings and caveats: Read depth was anticipated to influence clonotype sharing among donors.

This clone came up a few times. Antigen: not known. Trimming cost V 3 bases and J 2 bases, with 8 bases left between them. Germline V gene sequence: CDR1 ENHRY, CDR2 SYGVKD. This CDR3 region has 14 residues. Sequenced by immunoSEQ multiplex PCR; TCRdb stores in-frame clones only, minus some. The sample comprises nearly 1,000,000 clones, roughly 72% of which are singletons, and about 1.5% rests with the top ten. V usage is TRBV10-3 and J usage is TRBJ1-5; TRBD1 is a possible D gene (6 bases). This clonotype was sampled from a man between 18 and 29 years old in good health. The sample comprised memory CD4+ T cells sorted from blood. Subset denoted: CD45RA-negative fraction. CDR3 protein: CAISDSGGNQPQHF. The CDR3 bases are TGTGCCATCAGTGATTCAGGGGGCAATCAGCCCCAGCATTTT.